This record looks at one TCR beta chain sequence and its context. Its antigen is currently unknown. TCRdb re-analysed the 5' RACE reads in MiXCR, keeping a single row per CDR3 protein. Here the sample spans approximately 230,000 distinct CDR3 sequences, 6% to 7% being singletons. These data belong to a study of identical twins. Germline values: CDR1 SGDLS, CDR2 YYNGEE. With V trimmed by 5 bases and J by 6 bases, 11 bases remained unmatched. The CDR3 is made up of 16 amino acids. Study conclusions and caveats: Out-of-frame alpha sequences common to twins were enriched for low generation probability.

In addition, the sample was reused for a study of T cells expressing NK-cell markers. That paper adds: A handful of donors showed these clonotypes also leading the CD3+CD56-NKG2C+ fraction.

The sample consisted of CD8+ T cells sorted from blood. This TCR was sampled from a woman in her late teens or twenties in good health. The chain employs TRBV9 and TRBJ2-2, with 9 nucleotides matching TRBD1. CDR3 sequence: CASSGAWGQGSGELFF. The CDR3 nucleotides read TGTGCCAGCAGTGGAGCGTGGGGACAGGGTTCCGGGGAGCTGTTTTTT.